This T cell receptor beta chain was obtained from a study of blood T cell repertoires in COVID-19. Germline V lookup: CDR1 SNHLY, CDR2 FYNNEI. Trimming removed 7 bases at V and 5 bases at J, with 17 bases between. The CDR3 is 15 residues long. Original handling: The assay estimated nucleated cells by amplifying reference gene primers. Only in-frame clones appear in the TCRdb table, and some are missing; sequencing was by immunoSEQ multiplex PCR. V and J calls and clone size follow that table, whereas D and trimming were derived from the DNA. There are 470,000 or so clones in the sample; approximately 90% occur only once, and approximately 4.3% lies in the top ten.

Sequencing was carried out using peripheral blood. This receptor was obtained from a woman in her twenties or thirties with acute or convalescent COVID-19. V and J are TRBV2 and TRBJ1-4; D gene unclear. The CDR3: CASKMAAAPNEKLFF. The CDR3, as DNA: TGTGCCAGCAAAATGGCGGCAGCTCCAAATGAAAAACTGTTTTTT. The entire variable domain, with the rest obtained from reference TRBV2 and TRBJ1-4, is as follows: EPEVTQTPSHQVTQMGQEVILRCVPISNHLYFYWYRQILGQKVEFLVSFYNNEISEKSEIFDDQFSVERPDGSNFTLKIRSTKLEDSAMYFCASKMAAAPNEKLFFGSGTQLSVL.